What follows are 14 T cell receptor beta chains derived from one specimen sequenced in a study of a mutant IDH1 vaccine in newly diagnosed glioma. These receptors are not linked to any known antigen. Time point denoted: week 35, safety follow-up. Mutant IDH1 20-mer peptide, at 300 ug, made up each vaccine dose, with topical imiquimod. TCRdb's copy holds only in-frame clones and misses some; the assay was immunoSEQ multiplex PCR. The sample consists of tens of thousands of clones, approximately 80% of them appearing once. The sample was PBMCs, taken from a glioma patient whose treatment included an IDH1 peptide vaccine. These receptor sequences come from a man in his forties with glioma.

The V and J genes are TRBV11-1 and TRBJ2-3, with 9 bases identical to TRBD2. J lost 1 base, V lost 5 bases, and 1 base had no gene match. The CDR3 consists of 14 residues. Germline assignment: CDR1 SGHAT and CDR2 FQDESV (reference sequence). CDR3 DNA sequence: TGTGCCAGCAGCCAGCGGGAGGGCACAGATACGCAGTATTTT. This codes for CASSQREGTDTQYF.

The genes are TRBV2 and TRBJ1-2, with 9 nucleotides matching TRBD1. Germline trimming cut 5 bases from V and 4 bases from J; bases unmatched to any gene: 8. Germline V gene data show CDR1 as SNHLY and CDR2 as FYNNEI. The CDR3 totals 15 residues. The CDR3: CASSPDRGLGYGYTF. CDR3 DNA sequence: TGTGCCAGCAGTCCTGACAGGGGGTTAGGCTATGGCTACACCTTC.

The chain couples TRBV7-2 to TRBJ2-2; D perhaps matches TRBD2 (5 bases). This CDR3 contains 15 residues. Trimming removed 5 bases from V and 5 bases from J, with 15 bases in between. Per the germline V gene, CDR1 is SGHTA and CDR2 is FQGNSA. The CDR3 spells CASSPMLEVTGELFF. The CDR3 DNA reads as TGTGCCAGCAGCCCCATGCTGGAGGTTACCGGGGAGCTGTTTTTT.

The chain carries TRBV30 and TRBJ2-1; the D gene is possibly TRBD1 (5 bases). Germline CDR1 and CDR2: GTSNPN and SVGIG (reference sequence). CDR3 length: 17 residues. V was clipped by 4 bases and J by 7 bases, with 26 bases between them. CDR3 region: CAWTAGTGHNPKNEQFF. DNA for the CDR3: TGTGCCTGGACCGCAGGCACCGGACATAACCCCAAAAATGAGCAGTTCTTC.

This clone has a count of ten or more. This rearrangement joins TRBV4-2 to TRBJ2-1; D unresolved. This CDR3 spans 14 amino acids. The germline V gene has CDR1 LGHNA and CDR2 YNFKEQ. V dropped 0 bases and J dropped 6 bases, with 9 bases sitting between them. The CDR3 DNA reads TGTGCCAGCAGCCAAGATTTTGCAAGCAATGAGCAGTTCTTC. This sequence encodes CASSQDFASNEQFF.

V is TRBV4-2 and J is TRBJ2-7, with a weak D call TRBD2 (5 bases). Germline V gene sequence: CDR1 LGHNA, CDR2 YNFKEQ. V was shortened by 0 bases and J by 6 bases, with 18 bases between the two germline ends. The CDR3 has 16 amino acids. The CDR3 sequence: CASSQDTASRVSEQYF. The CDR3, as DNA: TGTGCCAGCAGCCAAGATACGGCTAGCCGGGTCTCCGAGCAGTACTTC.

This clone was seen a handful of times. J is TRBJ1-4 and V is TRBV6-5; unclear D gene. This CDR3 contains 14 residues. V lost 2 bases and J 5 bases, leaving 9 bases between the germline ends. Germline V CDR1 and CDR2: MNHEY, SVGAGI. The CDR3 DNA sequence: TGTGCCAGCAGTTACGGGAAGGGCAATGAAAAACTGTTTTTT. This encodes CASSYGKGNEKLFF.

This sequence joins TRBV9 and TRBJ2-6, with a possible D match to TRBD1 (5 bases). This CDR3 contains 15 residues. Germline V gives CDR1 SGDLS, CDR2 YYNGEE. The V gene lost 1 base and the J gene lost 5 bases, with 10 bases spanning the gap. DNA for the CDR3: TGTGCCAGCAGCGTATCCAGGGCTCGGGCCAACGTCCTGACTTTC. It specifies CASSVSRARANVLTF.

This clone occurred a few times. The CDR3 nucleotides are TGTGCCAGCAGGCCCGGGGGGCAGGGGGGAGCGGGCCAGCCCCAGCATTTT. It codes for CASRPGGQGGAGQPQHF. The genes are TRBV28 and TRBJ1-5; TRBD1 agrees at 7 bases. Looked up from germline, CDR1 is MDHEN and CDR2 is SYDVKM. CDR3 size: 17 residues. V was clipped by 6 bases and J by 7 bases; unmatched bases: 18. Filled out from reference TRBV28 and TRBJ1-5, the complete variable domain reads DVKVTQSSRYLVKRTGEKVFLECVQDMDHENMFWYRQDPGLGLRLIYFSYDVKMKEKGDIPEGYSVSREKKERFSLILESASTNQTSMYLCASRPGGQGGAGQPQHFGDGTRLSIL.

Of note for this clone: The junction departs from the called germline gene at one end, perhaps through a read error. The J gene is TRBJ2-3, the V gene TRBV19, with 9 nucleotides matching TRBD1. Germline CDR1 LNHDA, CDR2 SQIVND (reference sequence). The CDR3 consists of 13 residues. The CDR3 is CASSIDDRGMRNF. DNA of the CDR3: TGTGCCAGTAGTATAGACGACAGGGGGATGAGGAATTTT.

The chain employs TRBV5-4 and TRBJ2-7; D unresolved. From germline, CDR1 is SGHNT and CDR2 YYREEE (reference sequence). The V gene lost 0 bases and the J gene lost 6 bases, with 16 bases spanning the gap. The CDR3 runs to 15 residues. This CDR3 reads CASSLGGWPKGEQYF. The CDR3 region has the DNA TGTGCCAGCAGCTTGGGCGGATGGCCAAAGGGCGAGCAGTACTTC.

A single count supports this clone. The chain recombines TRBV7-9 with TRBJ1-4; D gene ambiguous. The germline V and J ends were trimmed by 6 bases and 0 bases, with 11 bases remaining between them. The CDR3 length is 15 residues. CDR1 and CDR2 from the germline V gene are SEHNR and FQNEAQ (reference sequence). CDR3 in DNA: TGTGCCAGCAGTGCCAGGAGGACAACTAATGAAAAACTGTTTTTT. It codes for CASSARRTTNEKLFF. Full variable domain (outside the CDR3, taken from reference TRBV7-9 and TRBJ1-4): DTGVSQNPRHKITKRGQNVTFRCDPISEHNRLYWYRQTLGQGPEFLTYFQNEAQLEKSRLLSDRFSAERPKGSFSTLEIQRTEQGDSAMYLCASSARRTTNEKLFFGSGTQLSVL.

The rearrangement links TRBV7-2 to TRBJ2-7; D is perhaps TRBD2 (6 bases). CDR3 size: 13 residues. Germline V gene sequence: CDR1 SGHTA, CDR2 FQGNSA. Deletions cut 1 base from V and 2 bases from J, with 6 bases between. CDR3 protein: CASSLERAYEQYF. CDR3 coding DNA: TGTGCCAGCAGCTTAGAGCGGGCCTACGAGCAGTACTTC.

The chain employs TRBV4-3 and TRBJ2-5, with D possibly TRBD2 on 5 matching bases. This CDR3 spans 13 amino acids. V was shortened by 1 base and J by 5 bases, with 8 bases between the two germline ends. Germline CDR1 is LGHNA and CDR2 is YSLEER. DNA of the CDR3: TGCGCCAGCAGCCAAGTCCCGGGGGAGACCCAGTACTTC. This encodes CASSQVPGETQYF.